The rows below give T cell receptor beta chains drawn from one sample of a study of T cell responses to AZD1222 COVID-19 vaccine. Profiling relied on immunoSEQ multiplex PCR, and the TCRdb table lists in-frame clones only, not all of them. The profile shows 80,000 or so clones, 70% to 80% of them singletons. Source: peripheral blood, taken 28 days after the second dose of the MenACWY control vaccine. All receptors come from an adult who received the MenACWY meningococcal vaccine as a control. Both conserved end residues are part of each CDR3. The D gene is left open where the match is weak. Not every row has a clone size; where given, it reads once, few, many or a size class.

cdr3_aa cdr3_nt v_call clone_size d_call j_call
CASSCEQYF TGTGCCAGCAGCTGCGAGCAGTACTTC TRBV7-9 NA NA TRBJ2-7
CASSQEWGTELFYTEAFF TGTGCCAGCAGCCAAGAATGGGGGACAGAGCTTTTCTACACTGAAGCTTTCTTT TRBV4-2 NA TRBD1 TRBJ1-1
CASSFSWQGMGTGTEAFF TGTGCCAGCAGTTTCTCTTGGCAGGGGATGGGAACAGGAACTGAAGCTTTCTTT TRBV28 few NA TRBJ1-1
CAYGLAGAEQYF TGTGCCTACGGACTAGCGGGAGCGGAGCAGTACTTC TRBV30 NA TRBD2 TRBJ2-7
CASSGGTLGNEKLFF TGTGCCAGCAGCGGAGGGACACTTGGTAATGAAAAACTGTTTTTT TRBV9 few NA TRBJ1-4
CASKKGGEGYEQYF TGCGCCAGCAAGAAAGGGGGAGAGGGGTACGAGCAGTACTTC TRBV5-1 NA NA TRBJ2-7
CASSQDTGRAWDTEAFF TGCGCCAGCAGCCAAGATACGGGGCGGGCATGGGACACTGAAGCTTTCTTT TRBV4-1 NA NA TRBJ1-1
CASDGGLGTDTQYF TGTGCCAGCGATGGGGGCCTAGGCACAGATACGCAGTATTTT TRBV2 NA NA TRBJ2-3
CASSSGTGINQPQHF TGTGCCAGCAGTTCCGGGACAGGGATCAATCAGCCCCAGCATTTT TRBV6-5 NA TRBD1 TRBJ1-5
CASTRQGNTEAFF TGTGCCAGCACCAGACAGGGGAACACTGAAGCTTTCTTT TRBV11-1 once TRBD1 TRBJ1-1
CSASANTEAFF TGCAGTGCGTCAGCAAACACTGAAGCTTTCTTT TRBV20-1 NA NA TRBJ1-1
CASSHSDRSAEAFF TGTGCCAGCAGCCACTCGGACAGGTCAGCTGAAGCTTTCTTT TRBV3-1/TRBV3-2 NA TRBD1 TRBJ1-1
CASSLAAFHEQYF TGCGCCAGCAGCTTGGCGGCGTTCCACGAGCAGTACTTC TRBV5-1 NA NA TRBJ2-7
CASSGRVGQGIMAFF TGTGCCAGCAGTGGAAGGGTGGGACAGGGGATTATGGCTTTCTTT TRBV25-1 NA TRBD1 TRBJ1-1
CASTSWFGYEQYF TGTGCCAGCACCTCTTGGTTCGGATACGAGCAGTACTTC TRBV12-3/TRBV12-4 NA NA TRBJ2-7
CASSPRGPSSGNTIYF TGTGCCAGCAGCCCCAGGGGGCCCAGCTCTGGAAACACCATATATTTT TRBV5-6 NA TRBD1 TRBJ1-3
CASSVGVIGNTIYF TGTGCCAGCAGCGTGGGGGTAATCGGAAACACCATATATTTT TRBV9 NA NA TRBJ1-3
CASSIDSWQGAGTGELFF TGTGCCAGTAGTATAGATTCTTGGCAGGGGGCCGGCACCGGGGAGCTGTTTTTT TRBV19 NA TRBD1 TRBJ2-2
CASSITGANQPQHF TGTGCCAGTAGTATAACGGGCGCCAATCAGCCCCAGCATTTT TRBV19 NA NA TRBJ1-5
CASSQVVLMAGSNQPQHF TGCGCCAGCAGCCAAGTTGTCCTGATGGCAGGAAGCAATCAGCCCCAGCATTTT TRBV4-1 NA NA TRBJ1-5
CASSTHRGQEQFF TGTGCCAGCAGTACCCACAGGGGGCAGGAGCAGTTCTTC TRBV6-5 NA TRBD1 TRBJ2-1
CASSFGWSGNNEQFF TGTGCCAGCAGCTTCGGGTGGTCGGGGAACAATGAGCAGTTCTTC TRBV5-6 NA NA TRBJ2-1
CASSSEPYGYTF TGTGCCAGCAGCTCCGAGCCCTATGGCTACACCTTC TRBV6-2/TRBV6-3 NA NA TRBJ1-2
CAWSPTGRVTDTQYF TGTGCCTGGAGTCCGACAGGACGGGTCACAGATACGCAGTATTTT TRBV30 NA NA TRBJ2-3
CASSRYEQYF TGTGCCAGCAGCCGCTACGAGCAGTACTTC TRBV6-5 NA NA TRBJ2-7
CAWSTDTRQQPQHF TGTGCCTGGAGTACGGACACCCGCCAGCAGCCCCAGCATTTT TRBV30 NA NA TRBJ1-5
CASSLLGVNEQYF TGTGCCAGCAGCTTGCTTGGGGTGAACGAGCAGTACTTC TRBV5-4 NA NA TRBJ2-7
CASSLGTTKGELFF TGTGCCAGCAGCTTAGGCACAACGAAGGGGGAGCTGTTTTTT TRBV7-9 many NA TRBJ2-2
CASSEDVGTGANSPLHF TGTGCCAGCAGTGAAGACGTCGGGACAGGGGCTAATTCACCCCTCCACTTT TRBV6-1 NA TRBD1 TRBJ1-6
CASSLSPGASYEQYF TGTGCCAGCAGTTTATCTCCGGGGGCCTCCTACGAGCAGTACTTC TRBV27 NA NA TRBJ2-7
CASRGTGGGGAFF TGTGCCAGTCGTGGGACAGGGGGCGGCGGGGCTTTCTTT TRBV19 few TRBD1 TRBJ1-1
CASSPRRAGELFF TGTGCCAGCAGCCCAAGGCGGGCCGGGGAGCTGTTTTTT TRBV11-2 NA NA TRBJ2-2
CASSLWQGGDTEAFF TGTGCCAGCAGCTTATGGCAGGGCGGGGACACTGAAGCTTTCTTT TRBV7-9 NA NA TRBJ1-1
CSVAGFEEGRTEAFF TGCAGCGTTGCTGGGTTTGAGGAGGGGAGGACTGAAGCTTTCTTT TRBV29-1 NA NA TRBJ1-1
CASSYPTGTGTDTQYF TGTGCCAGCAGTTACCCAACCGGGACTGGCACAGATACGCAGTATTTT TRBV6-2/TRBV6-3 NA NA TRBJ2-3
CAWSLGQSYEQYF TGTGCCTGGAGTCTGGGACAGTCCTACGAGCAGTACTTC TRBV30 NA TRBD1 TRBJ2-7
CASSLGLAGSEQFF TGCGCCAGCAGCTTGGGACTAGCGGGGAGTGAGCAGTTCTTC TRBV5-1 NA TRBD2 TRBJ2-1
CSARGHLGYTF TGCAGTGCTAGGGGGCACTTGGGCTACACCTTC TRBV20-1 NA NA TRBJ1-2
CASGLGPGTGQFF TGTGCTAGTGGTTTGGGACCGGGGACAGGTCAGTTCTTC TRBV12-5 NA TRBD1 TRBJ2-1
CASSKTPTGFTEAFF TGTGCCAGCAGTAAAACTCCGACAGGTTTCACTGAAGCTTTCTTT TRBV6-2/TRBV6-3 NA NA TRBJ1-1
CASSQEGGDYNEQFF TGCGCCAGCAGCCAAGAGGGGGGGGACTACAATGAGCAGTTCTTC TRBV4-1 NA TRBD2 TRBJ2-1
CASSEGPDQPQHF TGTGCCAGCAGTGAGGGCCCAGATCAGCCCCAGCATTTT TRBV2 NA NA TRBJ1-5
CASSQKGFTEAFF TGTGCCAGCAGCCAAAAGGGGTTCACTGAAGCTTTCTTT TRBV3-1/TRBV3-2 NA NA TRBJ1-1
CASSYRSGNQPQHF TGTGCCAGCAGTTACCGGTCCGGCAATCAGCCCCAGCATTTT TRBV6-2/TRBV6-3 NA NA TRBJ1-5
CSHRLTDTQYF TGCAGCCACCGGTTGACAGATACGCAGTATTTT TRBV29-1 NA NA TRBJ2-3
CASSQFHESLYEQYF TGCGCCAGCAGCCAATTTCATGAATCTCTCTACGAGCAGTACTTC TRBV4-3 NA NA TRBJ2-7
CASSSGGGNQPQHF TGTGCCAGTAGTTCGGGGGGGGGCAATCAGCCCCAGCATTTT TRBV19 NA NA TRBJ1-5
CASSLDYRADTQYF TGTGCCAGCAGCTTGGATTATCGAGCAGATACGCAGTATTTT TRBV5-4 few NA TRBJ2-3
CASSYLTGYGYTF TGTGCCAGCAGCTACCTGACAGGGTATGGCTACACCTTC TRBV5-4 once TRBD1 TRBJ1-2
CASRGQGTDTQYF TGTGCCAGCAGGGGACAGGGAACGGATACGCAGTATTTT TRBV7-3 NA TRBD1 TRBJ2-3
CASSGRGGLNTGELFF TGTGCCAGCAGCGGACGAGGGGGCTTGAACACCGGGGAGCTGTTTTTT TRBV7-3 NA TRBD1 TRBJ2-2
CASNIDGAGSQPQHF TGTGCCAGCAATATAGACGGGGCGGGCTCTCAGCCCCAGCATTTT TRBV6-5 once NA TRBJ1-5
CATSRGYSTGTGGGYTF TGTGCCACCAGCAGAGGGTATAGTACAGGGACAGGCGGTGGCTACACCTTC TRBV15 NA TRBD1 TRBJ1-2
CASSQGSATQYF TGCGCCAGCAGCCAAGGATCGGCTACGCAGTATTTT TRBV4-3 few NA TRBJ2-3